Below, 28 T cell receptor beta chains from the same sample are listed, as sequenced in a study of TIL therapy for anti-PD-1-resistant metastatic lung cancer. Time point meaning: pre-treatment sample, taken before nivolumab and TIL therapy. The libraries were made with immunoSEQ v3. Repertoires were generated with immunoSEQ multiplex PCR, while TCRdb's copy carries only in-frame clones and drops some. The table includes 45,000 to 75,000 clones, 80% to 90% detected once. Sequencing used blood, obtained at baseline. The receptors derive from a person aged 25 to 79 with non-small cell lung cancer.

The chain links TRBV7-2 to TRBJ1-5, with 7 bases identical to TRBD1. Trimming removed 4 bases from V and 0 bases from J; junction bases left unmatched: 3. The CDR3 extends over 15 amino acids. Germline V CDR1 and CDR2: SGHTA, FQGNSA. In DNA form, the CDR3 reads TGTGCCAGCAGCTCGACAGGGAATAGCAATCAGCCCCAGCATTTT. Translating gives CASSSTGNSNQPQHF.

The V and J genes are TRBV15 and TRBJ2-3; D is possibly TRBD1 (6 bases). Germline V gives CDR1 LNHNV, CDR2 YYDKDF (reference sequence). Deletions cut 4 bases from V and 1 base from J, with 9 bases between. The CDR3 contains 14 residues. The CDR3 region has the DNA TGTGCCACCAGCAAGGGGGTCGGCACAGATACGCAGTATTTT. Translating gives CATSKGVGTDTQYF.

The CDR3: CASRRTDDTYEQYF. The CDR3 region has the DNA TGTGCCAGCAGACGGACAGACGATACCTACGAGCAGTACTTC. The chain carries TRBV2 and TRBJ2-7, with D possibly being TRBD1 (6 bases). CDR3 length: 14 residues. Trimming left V 6 bases short and J 2 bases short, with 14 bases between. The germline V gene has CDR1 SNHLY and CDR2 FYNNEI.

CDR3 sequence reads: CASSLGQGELTDTQYF. The DNA for the CDR3 is TGCGCCAGCAGCTTGGGGCAGGGGGAATTAACAGATACGCAGTATTTT. J is TRBJ2-3 and V is TRBV5-1, with 7 bases matching TRBD1. CDR1 is SGHRS, CDR2 YFSETQ, per germline. The junction had 7 bases not matched to a gene; V was cut back by 0 bases and J by 3 bases. The CDR3 has 16 amino acids.

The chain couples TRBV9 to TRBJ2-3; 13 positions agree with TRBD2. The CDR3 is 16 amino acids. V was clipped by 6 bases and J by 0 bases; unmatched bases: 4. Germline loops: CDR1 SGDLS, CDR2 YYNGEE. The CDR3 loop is CASTLGLAGSTDTQYF. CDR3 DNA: TGTGCCAGCACCCTGGGACTAGCGGGAAGCACAGATACGCAGTATTTT.

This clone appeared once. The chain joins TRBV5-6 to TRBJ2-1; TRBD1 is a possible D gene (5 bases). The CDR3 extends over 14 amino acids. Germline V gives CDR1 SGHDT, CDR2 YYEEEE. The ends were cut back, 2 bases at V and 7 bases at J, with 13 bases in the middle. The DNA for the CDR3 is TGTGCCAGCAGCTTACCCAGGGCAGGGAATGAGCAGTTCTTC. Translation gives CASSLPRAGNEQFF.

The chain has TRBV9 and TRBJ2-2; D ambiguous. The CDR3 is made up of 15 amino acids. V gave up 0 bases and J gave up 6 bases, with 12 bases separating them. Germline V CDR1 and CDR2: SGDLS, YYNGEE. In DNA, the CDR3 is TGTGCCAGCAGCGTAGGCTTAGTGAAGGCCGGGGAGCTGTTTTTT. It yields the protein CASSVGLVKAGELFF.

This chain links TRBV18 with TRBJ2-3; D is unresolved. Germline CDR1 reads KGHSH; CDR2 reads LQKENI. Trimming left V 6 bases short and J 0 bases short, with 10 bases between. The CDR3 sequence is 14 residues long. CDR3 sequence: CASSLAASTDTQYF. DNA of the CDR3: TGTGCCAGCTCCCTTGCAGCTAGCACAGATACGCAGTATTTT.

CDR3 DNA: TGTGCCAGTATCTCCGGGGATTGGAATCAGCCCCAGCATTTT. The encoded protein is CASISGDWNQPQHF. V usage is TRBV19 and J usage is TRBJ1-5; D not resolved. Germline CDR1 and CDR2: LNHDA and SQIVND (reference sequence). Between the trimmed V and J ends, which lost 7 bases and 4 bases, there was a span of 14 bases. The CDR3 contains 14 residues.

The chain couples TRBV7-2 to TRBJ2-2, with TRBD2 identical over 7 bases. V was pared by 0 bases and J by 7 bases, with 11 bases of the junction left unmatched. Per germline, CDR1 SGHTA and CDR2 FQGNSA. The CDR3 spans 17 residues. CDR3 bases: TGTGCCAGCAGCTTAGCTTATCGGCGGGAGCAGAGCGGGGAGCTGTTTTTT. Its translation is CASSLAYRREQSGELFF.

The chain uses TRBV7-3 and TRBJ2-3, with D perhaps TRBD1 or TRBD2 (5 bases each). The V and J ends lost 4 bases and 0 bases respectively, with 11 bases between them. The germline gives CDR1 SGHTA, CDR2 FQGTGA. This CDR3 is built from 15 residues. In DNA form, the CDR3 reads TGTGCCAGCAGCTGGGGGACGGGGAGCACAGATACGCAGTATTTT. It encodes CASSWGTGSTDTQYF.

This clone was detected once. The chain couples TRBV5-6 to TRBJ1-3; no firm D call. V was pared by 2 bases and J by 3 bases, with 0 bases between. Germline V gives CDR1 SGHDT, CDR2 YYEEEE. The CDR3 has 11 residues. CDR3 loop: CASSFGNTIYF. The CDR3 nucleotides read TGTGCCAGCAGCTTTGGAAACACCATATATTTT.

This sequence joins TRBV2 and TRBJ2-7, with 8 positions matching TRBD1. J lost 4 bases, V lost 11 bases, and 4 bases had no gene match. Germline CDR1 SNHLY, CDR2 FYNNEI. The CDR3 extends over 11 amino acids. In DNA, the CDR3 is TGTGCCGGCGGACAGGGTTACGAGCAGTACTTC. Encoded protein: CAGGQGYEQYF.

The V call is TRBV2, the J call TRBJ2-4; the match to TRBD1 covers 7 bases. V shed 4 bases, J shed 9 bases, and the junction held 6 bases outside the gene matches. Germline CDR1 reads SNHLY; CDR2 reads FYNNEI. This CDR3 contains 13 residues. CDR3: CASSVEGAAIQYF. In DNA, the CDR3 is TGTGCCAGCAGTGTAGAGGGGGCCGCCATTCAGTACTTC.

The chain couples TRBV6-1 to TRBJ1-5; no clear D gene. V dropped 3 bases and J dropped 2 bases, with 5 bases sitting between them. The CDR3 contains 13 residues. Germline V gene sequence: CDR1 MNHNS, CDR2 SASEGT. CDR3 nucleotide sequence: TGTGCCAGCAGTGACGTTCGCAATCAGCCCCAGCATTTT. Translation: CASSDVRNQPQHF.

CDR3 loop: CASSEEGRGVGYEQYF. As DNA, the CDR3 is TGTGCCAGCAGTGAAGAAGGGCGGGGCGTGGGCTACGAGCAGTACTTC. V is TRBV6-1 and J is TRBJ2-7; possibly TRBD2 for D (6 bases). In germline, CDR1 is MNHNS, CDR2 SASEGT. Between the trimmed V and J ends, which lost 1 base and 3 bases, there was a span of 16 bases. CDR3 length equals 16 residues.

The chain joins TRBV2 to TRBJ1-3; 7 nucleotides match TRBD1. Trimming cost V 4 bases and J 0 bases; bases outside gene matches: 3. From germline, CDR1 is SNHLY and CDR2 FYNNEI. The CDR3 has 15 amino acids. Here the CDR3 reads CASSGNRGSGNTIYF. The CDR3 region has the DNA TGTGCCAGCAGTGGAAACAGGGGCTCTGGAAACACCATATATTTT.

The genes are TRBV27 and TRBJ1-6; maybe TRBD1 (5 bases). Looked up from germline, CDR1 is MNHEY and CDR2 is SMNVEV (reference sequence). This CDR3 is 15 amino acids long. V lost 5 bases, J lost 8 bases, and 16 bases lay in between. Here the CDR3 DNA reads TGTGCCAGCAGTCTCTACCCCACGGGGCATTCACCCCTCCACTTT. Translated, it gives CASSLYPTGHSPLHF.

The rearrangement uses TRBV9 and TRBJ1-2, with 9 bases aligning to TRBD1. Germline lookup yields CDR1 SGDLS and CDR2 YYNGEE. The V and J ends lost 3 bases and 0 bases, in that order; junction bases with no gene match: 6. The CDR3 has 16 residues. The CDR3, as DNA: TGTGCCAGCAGCGGAACCGGGACAGGGTCTAACTATGGCTACACCTTC. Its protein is CASSGTGTGSNYGYTF.

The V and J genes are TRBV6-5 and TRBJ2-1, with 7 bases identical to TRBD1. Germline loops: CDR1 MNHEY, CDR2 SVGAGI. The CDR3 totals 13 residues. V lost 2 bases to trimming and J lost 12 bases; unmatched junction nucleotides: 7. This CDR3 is CASSYAQGVGQFF. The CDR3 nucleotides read TGTGCCAGCAGTTACGCCCAGGGGGTCGGGCAGTTCTTC.

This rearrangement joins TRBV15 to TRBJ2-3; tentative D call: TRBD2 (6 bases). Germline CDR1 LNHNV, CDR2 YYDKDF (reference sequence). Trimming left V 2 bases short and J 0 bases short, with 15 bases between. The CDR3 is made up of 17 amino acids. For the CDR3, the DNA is TGTGCCACCAGCAGACCGTCGGGCGGGGTTAGCACAGATACGCAGTATTTT. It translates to CATSRPSGGVSTDTQYF.

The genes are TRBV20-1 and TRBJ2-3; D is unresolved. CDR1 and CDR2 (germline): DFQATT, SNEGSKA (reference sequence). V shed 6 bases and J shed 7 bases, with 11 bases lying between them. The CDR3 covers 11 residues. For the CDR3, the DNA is TGCAGTGCCTCCCCCACGAATACGCAGTATTTT. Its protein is CSASPTNTQYF.

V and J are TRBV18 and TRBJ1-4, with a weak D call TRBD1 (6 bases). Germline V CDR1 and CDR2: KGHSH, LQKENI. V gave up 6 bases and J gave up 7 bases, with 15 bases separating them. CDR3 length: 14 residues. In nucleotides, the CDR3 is TGTGCCAGCTCCCGCTCAGGGGCGGGTGAAAAACTGTTTTTT. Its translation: CASSRSGAGEKLFF.

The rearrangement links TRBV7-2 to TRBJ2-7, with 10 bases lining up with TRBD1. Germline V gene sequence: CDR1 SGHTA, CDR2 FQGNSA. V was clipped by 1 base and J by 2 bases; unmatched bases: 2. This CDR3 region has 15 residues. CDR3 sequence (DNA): TGTGCCAGCAGCTTAGTGGGACAGGGGCCCTACGAGCAGTACTTC. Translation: CASSLVGQGPYEQYF.

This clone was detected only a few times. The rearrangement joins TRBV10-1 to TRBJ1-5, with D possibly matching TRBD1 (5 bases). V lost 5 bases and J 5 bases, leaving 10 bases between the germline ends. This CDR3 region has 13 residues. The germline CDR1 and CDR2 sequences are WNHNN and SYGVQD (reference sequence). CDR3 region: CASSTGQDQPQHF. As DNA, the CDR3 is TGCGCCAGCAGTACTGGACAAGATCAGCCCCAGCATTTT.

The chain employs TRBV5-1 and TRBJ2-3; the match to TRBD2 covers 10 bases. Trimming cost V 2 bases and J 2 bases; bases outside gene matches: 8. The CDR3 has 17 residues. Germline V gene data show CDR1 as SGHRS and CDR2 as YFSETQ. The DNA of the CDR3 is TGCGCCAGCAGCTTACGAGCGGGAGGGGGAATCACAGATACGCAGTATTTT. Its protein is CASSLRAGGGITDTQYF. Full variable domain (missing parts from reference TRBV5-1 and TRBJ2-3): KAGVTQTPRYLIKTRGQQVTLSCSPISGHRSVSWYQQTPGQGLQFLFEYFSETQRNKGNFPGRFSGRQFSNSRSEMNVSTLELGDSALYLCASSLRAGGGITDTQYFGPGTRLTVL.

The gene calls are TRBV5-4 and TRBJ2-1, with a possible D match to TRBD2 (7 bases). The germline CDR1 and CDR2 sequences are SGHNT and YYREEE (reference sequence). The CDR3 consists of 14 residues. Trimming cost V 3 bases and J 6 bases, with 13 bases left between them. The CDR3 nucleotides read TGTGCCAGCAGCTGGGGGCGGGAGCCCAATGAGCAGTTCTTC. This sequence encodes CASSWGREPNEQFF.

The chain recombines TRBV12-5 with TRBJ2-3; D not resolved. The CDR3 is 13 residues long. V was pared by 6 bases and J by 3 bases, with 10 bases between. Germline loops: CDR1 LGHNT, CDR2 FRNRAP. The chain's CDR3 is CASGRRLTDTQYF. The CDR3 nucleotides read TGTGCTAGTGGGCGCAGACTGACAGATACGCAGTATTTT.